These 19 T cell receptor beta chains were all obtained from the same sample, sequenced in a study of cytomegalovirus exposure and HLA in healthy donors. Primers for the PCR totalled 60 Vbeta and 13 Jbeta. Measured with immunoSEQ multiplex PCR; TCRdb has only the in-frame clones, and not every one. The sample lists some 120,000 clones, 75% to 85% occurring once. Material: PBMCs. The source of these receptors is a man aged 25-40 years in good health and CMV-seropositive.

This sequence joins TRBV30 and TRBJ1-6, with 7 bases that match TRBD1. The CDR3 loop spans 13 amino acids. Germline V gene sequence: CDR1 GTSNPN, CDR2 SVGIG (reference sequence). The CDR3 DNA reads TGTGCATGGGGGACAGATGATAATTCACCCCTCCACTTT. As protein: CAWGTDDNSPLHF. Based on the CDR3 plus reference TRBV30 and TRBJ1-6, the full variable domain is SQTIHQWPATLVQPVGSPLSLECTVEGTSNPNLYWYRQAAGRGLQLLFYSVGIGQISSEVPQNLSASRPQDRQFILSSKKLLLSDSGFYLCAWGTDDNSPLHFGNGTRLTVT.

This clone was seen just once. This sequence joins TRBV15 and TRBJ2-7, with D possibly being TRBD2 (6 bases). Germline lookup yields CDR1 LNHNV and CDR2 YYDKDF (reference sequence). The CDR3 totals 17 residues. Between the trimmed V and J ends, which lost 4 bases and 2 bases, there was a span of 21 bases. CDR3 sequence (DNA): TGTGCCACCAGCAACCCCCCCCCGGGACTGACGACCTACGAGCAGTACTTC. Amino acid sequence: CATSNPPPGLTTYEQYF.

Here the CDR3 reads CASRTNRDRNTGELFF. The CDR3, as DNA: TGTGCCAGCAGGACGAACCGGGACAGAAACACCGGGGAGCTGTTTTTT. This rearrangement joins TRBV6-6 to TRBJ2-2, with 7 bases fitting TRBD1. V gave up 6 bases and J gave up 2 bases; unmatched junction bases: 9. The CDR3 length is 16 residues. Germline V lookup: CDR1 MNHNY, CDR2 SVGAGI (reference sequence).

This chain links TRBV2 with TRBJ1-2; D is uncertain. Deletions cut 8 bases from V and 3 bases from J, with 10 bases between. The CDR3 spans 12 residues. Germline V gene lookup returns CDR1 SNHLY and CDR2 FYNNEI. CDR3 DNA: TGTGCCAGCGGTGTTCGCGACTATGGCTACACCTTC. Translating gives CASGVRDYGYTF. Filled out from reference TRBV2 and TRBJ1-2, the complete variable domain reads EPEVTQTPSHQVTQMGQEVILRCVPISNHLYFYWYRQILGQKVEFLVSFYNNEISEKSEIFDDQFSVERPDGSNFTLKIRSTKLEDSAMYFCASGVRDYGYTFGSGTRLTVV.

As for this clone: This sample also contains other DNA sequences that code for the same CDR3. J is TRBJ2-3 and V is TRBV7-9, with 12 nucleotides matching TRBD2. V dropped 3 bases and J dropped 3; count of bases not matched to a gene: 1. Germline-derived CDR1 and CDR2 are SEHNR and FQNEAQ (reference sequence). The CDR3 has 15 residues. This CDR3 reads CASSFGLAGTDTQYF. The CDR3 region has the DNA TGTGCCAGCAGCTTCGGACTAGCGGGAACAGATACGCAGTATTTT.

In its sample, this clone was seen a few times. The gene calls are TRBV12-5 and TRBJ2-7, with D perhaps matching TRBD1 (6 bases). CDR1 is LGHNT and CDR2 is FRNRAP in the germline V gene. This CDR3 has 13 residues. The CDR3 DNA follows: TGTGCGGGTGGCGAGGGGGACGGGCACGAGCAGTACTTC. Protein product: CAGGEGDGHEQYF. Supplemented by reference TRBV12-5 and TRBJ2-7, the full variable domain reads DARVTQTPRHKVTEMGQEVTMRCQPILGHNTVFWYRQTMMQGLELLAYFRNRAPLDDSGMPKDRFSAEMPDATLATLKIQPSEPRDSAVYFCAGGEGDGHEQYFGPGTRLTVT.

V gene TRBV19 combines with J gene TRBJ1-2; no definite D call. Germline loops: CDR1 LNHDA, CDR2 SQIVND (reference sequence). This CDR3 is built from 14 residues. Trimming took 0 bases from V and 4 from J, leaving 9 bases between them. The CDR3 sequence: CASSIEPGFYGYTF. The CDR3 region has the DNA TGTGCCAGTAGTATAGAACCGGGATTCTATGGCTACACCTTC.

This clone appeared once. This rearrangement joins TRBV6-6 to TRBJ2-3, with D possibly matching TRBD2 (5 bases). The V end was cut by 4 bases, the J end by 0 bases, with 8 bases between. The CDR3 sequence is 14 residues long. CDR1 is MNHNY, CDR2 SVGAGI, per germline (reference sequence). The CDR3 loop is CASSFRTSTDTQYF. The CDR3 DNA follows: TGTGCCAGCAGTTTTAGGACTAGCACAGATACGCAGTATTTT.

This clone was counted only a few times. V and J are TRBV4-1 and TRBJ1-2, with TRBD1 identical over 10 bases. The CDR3 covers 14 residues. V shed 6 bases, J shed 2 bases, and the junction held 3 bases outside the gene matches. Germline assignment: CDR1 MGHRA and CDR2 YSYEKL. The CDR3 DNA reads as TGCGCCAGCAGAGGGACAGGGGCCAACTATGGCTACACCTTC. As protein: CASRGTGANYGYTF.

J is TRBJ2-7 and V is TRBV5-5, with D unclear. Per germline, CDR1 SGHKS and CDR2 YYEKEE (reference sequence). There are 14 residues in the CDR3. Deletions cut 4 bases from V and 2 bases from J, with 13 bases between. The CDR3 sequence: CASSHAAAPYEQYF. CDR3 nucleotides: TGTGCCAGCAGCCACGCGGCAGCCCCCTACGAGCAGTACTTC.

The rearrangement joins TRBV28 to TRBJ1-4; D ambiguous. V lost 3 bases and J lost 8, with 16 bases in between. The CDR3 sequence is 15 residues long. From germline, CDR1 is MDHEN and CDR2 SYDVKM. CDR3 sequence: CASSLIDSAGEKLFF. The DNA of the CDR3 is TGTGCCAGCAGTTTGATTGACTCGGCGGGGGAAAAACTGTTTTTT.

V usage is TRBV7-3 and J usage is TRBJ2-3; D unclear. The CDR3 has 13 amino acids. Trimming removed 2 bases at V and 2 bases at J, with 5 bases between. The germline V gene encodes CDR1 SGHTA and CDR2 FQGTGA. CDR3 in amino acids: CASSLGPTDTQYF. The CDR3 DNA reads TGTGCCAGCAGCTTAGGCCCCACAGATACGCAGTATTTT. The full variable domain, in which reference TRBV7-3 and TRBJ2-3 provide the parts outside the CDR3, is GAGVSQTPSNKVTEKGKYVELRCDPISGHTALYWYRQSLGQGPEFLIYFQGTGAADDSGLPNDRFFAVRPEGSVSTLKIQRTERGDSAVYLCASSLGPTDTQYFGPGTRLTVL.

The V gene is TRBV6-4, the J gene TRBJ2-1; D is unclear. Germline CDR1 is MRHNA and CDR2 is SNTAGT. Trimming cost V 7 bases and J 0 bases, with 10 bases left between them. The CDR3 spans 14 residues. This chain's CDR3 is CASKMLSSYNEQFF. CDR3 sequence (DNA): TGTGCCAGCAAAATGCTATCCTCCTACAATGAGCAGTTCTTC.

This sequence joins TRBV5-1 and TRBJ1-1, with a weak D call TRBD1 (6 bases). Trimming stripped 1 base from V and 0 bases from J, with 10 bases between. From germline, CDR1 is SGHRS and CDR2 YFSETQ. The CDR3 is 15 amino acids. The CDR3 loop is CASSLRGSMNTEAFF. The CDR3 bases are TGCGCCAGCAGCTTGAGGGGGTCCATGAACACTGAAGCTTTCTTT.

This clone was recorded only once. V is TRBV25-1 and J is TRBJ2-2, with D uncertain. The CDR3 sequence is 12 residues long. Germline lookup yields CDR1 MGHDK and CDR2 SYGVNS. The ends were cut back, 7 bases at V and 7 bases at J, with 10 bases in the middle. The CDR3, as DNA: TGTGCCAGCACGATGGTGAGCGGGGAGCTGTTTTTT. Protein product: CASTMVSGELFF.

This rearrangement joins TRBV10-3 to TRBJ2-7; 9 nucleotides match TRBD1. Germline loops: CDR1 ENHRY, CDR2 SYGVKD. The CDR3 contains 12 residues. Germline trimming cut 10 bases from V and 6 bases from J; bases unmatched to any gene: 7. CDR3 nucleotide sequence: TGTGCCACCCGGGACAGGGACGGCGAGCAGTACTTC. Protein sequence: CATRDRDGEQYF.

The genes are TRBV5-1 and TRBJ2-1; 9 bases are a match to TRBD2. CDR1 SGHRS and CDR2 YFSETQ come from the germline V gene. V lost 7 bases, J lost 3 bases, and 8 bases stayed unmatched. The CDR3 is 15 residues long. CDR3 in amino acids: CASGSGLAYYNEQFF. Here the CDR3 DNA reads TGCGCCAGCGGATCGGGACTAGCATACTACAATGAGCAGTTCTTC.

The chain is built from TRBV5-1 and TRBJ2-5; D may be TRBD1 (6 bases). The end of the DNA fits TRBJ2-7 better, so the J call may be wrong. The CDR3 spans 14 residues. Germline V gene lookup returns CDR1 SGHRS and CDR2 YFSETQ. CDR3 amino acids: CASSSMDSSYEQYF. The CDR3 DNA reads as TGCGCCAGCAGCTCGATGGACAGCTCCTACGAGCAGTACTTC.

CDR3 sequence (DNA): TGTGCCAGCAGCTTGGGAAGGAGACCCTACGAGCAGTACTTC. Its protein is CASSLGRRPYEQYF. The rearrangement joins TRBV5-6 to TRBJ2-7, with no clear D. The CDR3 is made up of 14 amino acids. Trimming stripped 0 bases from V and 2 bases from J, with 9 bases between. Germline assignment: CDR1 SGHDT and CDR2 YYEEEE. Variable domain in full (rest from reference TRBV5-6 and TRBJ2-7): DAGVTQSPTHLIKTRGQQVTLRCSPKSGHDTVSWYQQALGQGPQFIFQYYEEEERQRGNFPDRFSGHQFPNYSSELNVNALLLGDSALYLCASSLGRRPYEQYFGPGTRLTVT.